These 12 T cell receptor beta chains originate from one sample sequenced in a study of shared clonotypes between healthy human individuals (TCRdb year 2020). Library creation used the immunoSEQ multiplex PCR assay. TCRdb re-hosts the immuneACCESS table, in-frame sequences only. Its copies lack some clones; in the studies checked, an unresolved V gene accounts for under half of them, and the cause for the rest is not known. Recorded for this sample are roughly 1,000,000 clones; roughly 74% of them occurred a single time. More than 0.55% of the sample goes to the ten largest clones. The sequenced material came from memory CD4+ T cells from PBMCs. In light of the paper, this sample's cell subset or site label describes: CD45RA-negative fraction. These receptors were obtained from a man aged 18 to 30 in good health. Some clones in this sample may be carry-over from other donors' samples.

The chain is built from TRBV14 and TRBJ2-2, with D possibly called TRBD1 or TRBD2 (6 bases each). Germline loops: CDR1 SGHDN, CDR2 FVKESK. Trimming removed 2 bases at V and 4 bases at J, with 14 bases between. This CDR3 region has 16 residues. In DNA form, the CDR3 reads TGTGCCAGCAGCCAACAACGGGGGCCGGGCACCGGGGAGCTGTTTTTT. It yields the protein CASSQQRGPGTGELFF.

The chain recombines TRBV6-6 with TRBJ2-5, with 13 bases matching TRBD2. Trimming at V came to 4 bases and at J to 9 bases, leaving 11 bases not matched to a gene. This CDR3 has 16 residues. The germline V gene has CDR1 MNHNY and CDR2 SVGAGI (reference sequence). For the CDR3, the DNA is TGTGCCAGCAGTTTCGGACTAGCGGGAGATTGGGCTGCCCAGTACTTC. Translated: CASSFGLAGDWAAQYF.

This clone is a singleton in its sample. The chain links TRBV28 to TRBJ1-1; D may be TRBD1 (5 bases). This CDR3 region has 15 residues. The ends were cut back, 6 bases at V and 1 base at J, with 15 bases in the middle. The germline V gene has CDR1 MDHEN and CDR2 SYDVKM. CDR3 sequence: CASSPTGTGNTEAFF. The CDR3 coding sequence is TGTGCCAGCAGCCCTACCGGGACGGGGAACACTGAAGCTTTCTTT.

V and J are TRBV5-6 and TRBJ1-1, with unresolved D. The CDR3 runs to 18 residues. V was trimmed by 2 bases and J by 0 bases, leaving 20 bases between them. Germline-derived CDR1 and CDR2 are SGHDT and YYEEEE. CDR3 region: CASSLWTPGVPMNTEAFF. CDR3 coding DNA: TGTGCCAGCAGCTTATGGACGCCCGGGGTCCCCATGAACACTGAAGCTTTCTTT.

As for this clone: Other nucleotide sequences in the sample specify the same CDR3. This chain joins TRBV9 and TRBJ2-1, with 12 bases aligning to TRBD2. The CDR3 runs 16 residues. V lost 0 bases, J lost 2 bases, and 0 bases stayed unmatched. Germline V lookup: CDR1 SGDLS, CDR2 YYNGEE. In DNA form, the CDR3 reads TGTGCCAGCAGCGTAGGACTAGCGGGAGCCTACAATGAGCAGTTCTTC. Translating it yields CASSVGLAGAYNEQFF.

The V and J genes are TRBV10-3 and TRBJ2-1; tentatively, D is TRBD2 (6 bases). Looked up from germline, CDR1 is ENHRY and CDR2 is SYGVKD. The CDR3 loop spans 11 amino acids. The V and J ends lost 7 bases and 10 bases respectively, with 11 bases between them. This CDR3 reads CAIMGSGEQFF. CDR3 coding DNA: TGTGCCATCATGGGGAGCGGGGAGCAGTTCTTC.

The chain uses TRBV5-4 and TRBJ2-1, with D maybe TRBD2 (6 bases). CDR1 and CDR2 from the germline V gene are SGHNT and YYREEE (reference sequence). CDR3 size: 14 residues. Trimming took 3 bases from V and 5 from J, leaving 12 bases between them. The CDR3 coding sequence is TGTGCCAGCAGCTCGGGACTCCTCGACAATGAGCAGTTCTTC. As protein: CASSSGLLDNEQFF.

The V call is TRBV19, the J call TRBJ2-3, with D perhaps being TRBD1 or TRBD2 (5 bases each). V lost 4 bases to trimming and J lost 8 bases, with 16 bases between them. The CDR3 has 14 amino acids. Germline V gives CDR1 LNHDA, CDR2 SQIVND (reference sequence). The CDR3 region is CASSSGPVGVTQYF. The CDR3 nucleotides are TGTGCCAGTAGTAGCGGCCCCGTGGGGGTTACGCAGTATTTT. Looking up the rest from reference TRBV19 and TRBJ2-3 gives the full variable domain: DGGITQSPKYLFRKEGQNVTLSCEQNLNHDAMYWYRQDPGQGLRLIYYSQIVNDFQKGDIAEGYSVSREKKESFPLTVTSAQKNPTAFYLCASSSGPVGVTQYFGPGTRLTVL.

This clone was counted a few times. Other nucleotide sequences in the sample specify the same CDR3. The genes are TRBV19 and TRBJ2-1, with D unresolved. Trimming removed 2 bases at V and 8 bases at J, with 4 bases between. CDR1 is LNHDA, CDR2 SQIVND, per germline (reference sequence). The length of the CDR3 is 11 residues. CDR3 sequence (DNA): TGTGCCAGTAGTATACGGGATGAGCAGTTCTTC. This codes for CASSIRDEQFF.

The CDR3 coding sequence is TGTGCCAGCTCCTGGACAGGGATGAACACTGAAGCTTTCTTT. This codes for CASSWTGMNTEAFF. The chain is built from TRBV18 and TRBJ1-1, with 8 bases identical to TRBD1. The junction had 3 bases not matched to a gene; V was cut back by 6 bases and J by 0 bases. Germline V CDR1 and CDR2: KGHSH, LQKENI. CDR3 length equals 14 residues.

The chain employs TRBV5-1 and TRBJ2-3, with 10 bases lining up with TRBD2. Germline V gene lookup returns CDR1 SGHRS and CDR2 YFSETQ. The trim removed 6 bases at V and 4 bases at J, leaving 5 bases unmatched. CDR3 length: 14 residues. Here the CDR3 DNA reads TGCGCCAGCATCGGTCTAGCGGGAGCAGATACGCAGTATTTT. It codes for CASIGLAGADTQYF. The full variable domain, completed using reference TRBV5-1 and TRBJ2-3, is KAGVTQTPRYLIKTRGQQVTLSCSPISGHRSVSWYQQTPGQGLQFLFEYFSETQRNKGNFPGRFSGRQFSNSRSEMNVSTLELGDSALYLCASIGLAGADTQYFGPGTRLTVL.

The V and J genes are TRBV20-1 and TRBJ1-2, with unresolved D. The germline gives CDR1 DFQATT, CDR2 SNEGSKA (reference sequence). V was pared by 2 bases and J by 6 bases, with 7 bases between. The CDR3 totals 11 residues. Here the CDR3 reads CSARFQNGYTF. As DNA, the CDR3 is TGCAGTGCTAGATTTCAGAATGGCTACACCTTC.